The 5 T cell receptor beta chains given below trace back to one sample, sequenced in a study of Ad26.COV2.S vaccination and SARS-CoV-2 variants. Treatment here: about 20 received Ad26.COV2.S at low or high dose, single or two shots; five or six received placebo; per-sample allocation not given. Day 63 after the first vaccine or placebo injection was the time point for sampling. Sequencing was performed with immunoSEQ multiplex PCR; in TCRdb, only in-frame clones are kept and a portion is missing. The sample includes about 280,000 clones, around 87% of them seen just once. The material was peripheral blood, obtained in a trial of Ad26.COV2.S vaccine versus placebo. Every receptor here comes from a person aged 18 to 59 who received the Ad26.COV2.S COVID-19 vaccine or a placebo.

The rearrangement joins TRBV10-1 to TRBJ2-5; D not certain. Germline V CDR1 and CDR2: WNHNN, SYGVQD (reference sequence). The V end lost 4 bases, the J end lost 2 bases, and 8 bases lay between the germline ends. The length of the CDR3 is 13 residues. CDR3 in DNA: TGCGCCAGCAGTGTAGGGCAGCAAGAGACCCAGTACTTC. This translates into CASSVGQQETQYF.

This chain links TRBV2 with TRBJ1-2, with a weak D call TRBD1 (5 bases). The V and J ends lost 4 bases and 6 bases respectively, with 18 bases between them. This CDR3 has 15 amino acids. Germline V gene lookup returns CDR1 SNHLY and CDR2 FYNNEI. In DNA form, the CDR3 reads TGTGCCAGCAGTGGCCGGGACCTACCCCTCCATGGCTACACCTTC. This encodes CASSGRDLPLHGYTF.

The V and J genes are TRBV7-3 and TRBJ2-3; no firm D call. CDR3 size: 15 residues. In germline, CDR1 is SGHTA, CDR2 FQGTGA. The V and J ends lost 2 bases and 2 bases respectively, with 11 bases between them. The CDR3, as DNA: TGTGCCAGCAGCTTAGGGCAGACCTTCACAGATACGCAGTATTTT. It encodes CASSLGQTFTDTQYF.

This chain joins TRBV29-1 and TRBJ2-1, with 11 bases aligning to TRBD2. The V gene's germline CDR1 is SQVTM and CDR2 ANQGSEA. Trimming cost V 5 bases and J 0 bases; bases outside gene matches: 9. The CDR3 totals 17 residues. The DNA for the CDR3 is TGCAGCGTTAGGTCTAGCGGGAGGCATTACTCCTACAATGAGCAGTTCTTC. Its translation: CSVRSSGRHYSYNEQFF.

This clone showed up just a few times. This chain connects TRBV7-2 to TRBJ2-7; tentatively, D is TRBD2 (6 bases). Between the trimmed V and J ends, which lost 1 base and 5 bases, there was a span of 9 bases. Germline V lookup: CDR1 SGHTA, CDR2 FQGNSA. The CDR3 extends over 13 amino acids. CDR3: CASSLVGGNEQYF. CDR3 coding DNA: TGTGCCAGCAGCTTAGTTGGGGGGAACGAGCAGTACTTC.